This T cell receptor (beta chain) comes out of a study of blood T cell repertoires in COVID-19. Across the whole study: Samples came from the United States, Italy and Spain, spanning acute and convalescent COVID-19. Sample material is recorded as cDNA or gDNA derived from T cells, B-cell-depleted T cells, or PBMCs.

Authors' processing steps: The assay estimated nucleated cells by amplifying reference gene primers. Clones were sequenced by immunoSEQ multiplex PCR, and TCRdb holds only the in-frame ones, with some missing. Clone size and V and J calls were adopted from that table, with D and trimming inferred from the DNA. The table includes about 200,000 clones, roughly 85% detected once. Per germline, CDR1 SNHLY and CDR2 FYNNEI. The CDR3 has 14 amino acids. V was shortened by 5 bases and J by 5 bases, with 14 bases between the two germline ends. Participants spanned ages about 18 to 90 years and resided in 20 to 25 US areas.

This TCR was sampled from a woman in her forties with acute COVID-19. The material sequenced was PBMCs or T cells enriched from blood (not recorded which). The chain recombines TRBV2 with TRBJ2-3; a possible D gene is TRBD2 (7 bases). CDR3 loop: CASSLAEGVDTQYF. Written as DNA, the CDR3 is TGTGCCAGCAGTCTAGCGGAGGGGGTAGATACGCAGTATTTT.